The clone carrying this T cell receptor (beta chain) was seen many times. CDR3 length: 14 residues. Trimming took 5 bases from V and 7 from J, leaving 17 bases between them. Germline V gene data show CDR1 as LGHNA and CDR2 as YSLEER. In TCRdb, the PCR reads were re-called with MiXCR into one record per CDR3 protein. The data contain hundreds of thousands of distinct CDR3 sequences, approximately 24% of them seen just once; the ten biggest clones take up roughly 0.83%. This sample is drawn from a study of molecular identifiers for immune sequencing clone quantification. The clonotype originates from a human donor in good health. Some libraries in this study had Jurkat cell RNA spiked in. V and J are TRBV4-3 and TRBJ1-1; the D is unclear. The specimen was naive CD8+ T cells from blood, with Jurkat cell RNA spiked in. Subset described: FACS-sorted CD8+CD4-CCR7+CD45RA+ naive T cells. The CDR3 region is CASSCSGSGCEAFF. CDR3 in DNA: TGCGCCAGCAGCTGTTCCGGTTCGGGCTGTGAAGCTTTCTTT.